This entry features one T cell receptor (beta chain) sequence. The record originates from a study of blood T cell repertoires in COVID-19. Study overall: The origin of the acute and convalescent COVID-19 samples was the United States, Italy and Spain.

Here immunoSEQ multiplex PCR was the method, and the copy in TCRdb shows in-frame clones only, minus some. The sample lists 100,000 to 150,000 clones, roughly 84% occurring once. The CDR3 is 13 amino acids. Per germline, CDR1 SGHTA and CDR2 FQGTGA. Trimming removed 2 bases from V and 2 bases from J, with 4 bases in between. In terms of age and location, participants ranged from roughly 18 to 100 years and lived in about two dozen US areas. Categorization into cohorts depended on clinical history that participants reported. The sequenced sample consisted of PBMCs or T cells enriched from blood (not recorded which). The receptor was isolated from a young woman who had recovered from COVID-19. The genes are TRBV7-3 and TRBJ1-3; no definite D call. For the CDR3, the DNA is TGTGCCAGCAGCTTATATCCTGGAAACACCATATATTTT. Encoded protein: CASSLYPGNTIYF. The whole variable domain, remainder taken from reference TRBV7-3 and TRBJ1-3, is GAGVSQTPSNKVTEKGKYVELRCDPISGHTALYWYRQSLGQGPEFLIYFQGTGAADDSGLPNDRFFAVRPEGSVSTLKIQRTERGDSAVYLCASSLYPGNTIYFGEGSWLTVV.